Below, 19 T cell receptor beta chains from the same sample are listed, as sequenced in a study of long-term antiretroviral therapy in people with HIV. The assay used was immunoSEQ (version v3.0), run at survey level. Measured with immunoSEQ multiplex PCR; TCRdb has only the in-frame clones, and not every one. The sample yields under 15,000 clones, approximately 77% seen once. The sample was unsorted PBMCs, taken 0.5 years before starting antiretroviral therapy. These receptors were collected from a woman aged 40 to 49 with HIV.

The chain employs TRBV13 and TRBJ1-2, with D hard to call. Germline V CDR1 and CDR2: PRHDT, FYEKMQ (reference sequence). V was cut by 4 bases and J by 5 bases, with 11 bases left in between. The CDR3 is made up of 13 amino acids. CDR3 bases: TGTGCCAGCAGCTCTGGGCGGGGTTATGGCTACACCTTC. It yields the protein CASSSGRGYGYTF.

The gene calls are TRBV11-2 and TRBJ2-3; D gene uncertain. Germline loops: CDR1 SGHAT, CDR2 FQNNGV. This CDR3 comprises 13 residues. Trimming removed 2 bases at V and 2 bases at J, with 5 bases between. The CDR3 reads CASSLILTDTQYF. DNA of the CDR3: TGTGCCAGCAGCTTAATCCTCACAGATACGCAGTATTTT.

The chain combines TRBV7-8 with TRBJ1-5; D ambiguous. Per germline, CDR1 SGHVS and CDR2 FQNEAQ. The CDR3 spans 14 residues. The V and J ends lost 1 base and 1 base respectively, with 5 bases between them. CDR3 coding DNA: TGTGCCAGCAGCTTAGTCGTGAGCAATCAGCCCCAGCATTTT. This gives the protein CASSLVVSNQPQHF.

This chain links TRBV9 with TRBJ1-2; 7 bases fit TRBD1. The CDR3 covers 17 residues. Germline loops: CDR1 SGDLS, CDR2 YYNGEE. Trimming at V came to 3 bases and at J to 4 bases, leaving 15 bases not matched to a gene. The CDR3 region is CASSAIQGGTRVYGYTF. Here the CDR3 DNA reads TGTGCCAGCAGCGCCATCCAGGGGGGGACTAGGGTCTATGGCTACACCTTC.

This sequence joins TRBV19 and TRBJ2-2; D unclear. This CDR3 comprises 14 residues. V was cut by 1 base and J by 0 bases, with 3 bases left in between. The germline V gene encodes CDR1 LNHDA and CDR2 SQIVND (reference sequence). The CDR3 DNA sequence: TGTGCCAGTAGTATAGGCCCGAACACCGGGGAGCTGTTTTTT. Residues: CASSIGPNTGELFF.

This rearrangement joins TRBV5-1 to TRBJ2-1; D gene ambiguous. The V end lost 4 bases, the J end lost 2 bases, and 10 bases lay between the germline ends. This CDR3 has 14 amino acids. Looked up from germline, CDR1 is SGHRS and CDR2 is YFSETQ. The CDR3 here is CASSPQRAYNEQFF. CDR3 sequence (DNA): TGCGCCAGCAGCCCGCAGCGAGCCTACAATGAGCAGTTCTTC.

This clone was seen once. The chain couples TRBV6-6 to TRBJ1-6; TRBD1 matches at 8 bases. CDR1 is MNHNY and CDR2 is SVGAGI in the germline V gene (reference sequence). The CDR3 loop spans 13 amino acids. V lost 6 bases and J lost 9; bases outside the gene matches: 4. The CDR3 nucleotides are TGTGCCAGCAGACGTACAGGGGGTTCACCCCTCCACTTT. Translated, it gives CASRRTGGSPLHF.

V usage is TRBV7-9 and J usage is TRBJ1-3; D may be TRBD1 (5 bases). V shed 7 bases and J shed 2 bases, with 12 bases lying between them. The CDR3 consists of 14 residues. CDR1 is SEHNR, CDR2 FQNEAQ, per germline (reference sequence). CDR3 nucleotides: TGTGCCAGCACCTCTGGGGCAGCTGGAAACACCATATATTTT. Protein product: CASTSGAAGNTIYF. Full variable domain (outside the CDR3, taken from reference TRBV7-9 and TRBJ1-3): DTGVSQNPRHKITKRGQNVTFRCDPISEHNRLYWYRQTLGQGPEFLTYFQNEAQLEKSRLLSDRFSAERPKGSFSTLEIQRTEQGDSAMYLCASTSGAAGNTIYFGEGSWLTVV.

CDR3 residues: CASRETRTGVRDTQYF. CDR3 sequence (DNA): TGTGCCAGCAGGGAGACACGGACAGGGGTGCGAGATACGCAGTATTTT. V gene TRBV6-6 combines with J gene TRBJ2-3; 9 bases map to TRBD1. Per germline, CDR1 MNHNY and CDR2 SVGAGI (reference sequence). The J segment lost 5 bases and the V segment lost 6 bases, leaving 12 bases of the junction unmatched. The CDR3 is made up of 16 amino acids.

The chain uses TRBV7-6 and TRBJ1-2; possibly TRBD1 for D (5 bases). Germline values: CDR1 SGHVS, CDR2 FNYEAQ. V dropped 1 base and J dropped 3 bases, with 9 bases sitting between them. This CDR3 is 14 amino acids long. The CDR3 nucleotides read TGTGCCAGCAGCTTAGGCGGGACGGACTATGGCTACACCTTC. Translated, it gives CASSLGGTDYGYTF. Together with reference TRBV7-6 and TRBJ1-2, the CDR3 gives the full variable domain: GAGVSQSPRYKVTKRGQDVALRCDPISGHVSLYWYRQALGQGPEFLTYFNYEAQQDKSGLPNDRFSAERPEGSISTLTIQRTEQRDSAMYRCASSLGGTDYGYTFGSGTRLTVV.

This clone was seen a handful of times. V and J are TRBV7-8 and TRBJ2-5, with unresolved D. Trimming shortened V by 2 bases and J by 5 bases, and 18 bases separated the two germline ends. The CDR3 length is 16 residues. Germline CDR1 SGHVS, CDR2 FQNEAQ. The CDR3 spells CASSLRQALVSETQYF. Written as DNA, the CDR3 is TGTGCCAGCAGCTTACGTCAGGCCCTGGTTTCGGAGACCCAGTACTTC.

The chain recombines TRBV4-3 with TRBJ1-2, with D unresolved. The CDR3 has 15 residues. Trimming cost V 0 bases and J 7 bases, with 15 bases left between them. Germline assignment: CDR1 LGHNA and CDR2 YSLEER. CDR3 DNA sequence: TGCGCCAGCAGCCAAGAGGTTTCCGGGGATGCTGGCTACACCTTC. Translated, it gives CASSQEVSGDAGYTF.

This chain uses TRBV25-1 with TRBJ2-7; 8 nucleotides align to TRBD1. This CDR3 comprises 14 residues. The junction had 5 bases not matched to a gene; V was cut back by 6 bases and J by 1 base. CDR1 and CDR2 from the germline V gene are MGHDK and SYGVNS. The CDR3 sequence is CASSKDRGSYEQYF. In nucleotides, the CDR3 is TGTGCCAGCAGCAAAGACAGGGGTTCCTACGAGCAGTACTTC.

Only a few counts were recorded for this clone. The rearrangement uses TRBV13 and TRBJ1-2; 7 nucleotides agree with TRBD1. V lost 5 bases to trimming and J lost 4 bases; unmatched junction nucleotides: 7. The CDR3 extends over 14 amino acids. Germline loops: CDR1 PRHDT, CDR2 FYEKMQ (reference sequence). DNA of the CDR3: TGTGCCAGCAGCATCTACAGGGGTACCTATGGCTACACCTTC. Its translation: CASSIYRGTYGYTF.

This clone appeared a few times. This chain connects TRBV2 to TRBJ1-2, with D unresolved. V lost 6 bases, J lost 3 bases, and 2 bases lay in between. Germline V lookup: CDR1 SNHLY, CDR2 FYNNEI. This CDR3 comprises 10 residues. Here the CDR3 reads CASRDYGYTF. CDR3 bases: TGTGCCAGCAGGGACTATGGCTACACCTTC.

This chain's CDR3 is CASSGWPGAYEQYF. The CDR3 region has the DNA TGTGCCAGCAGCGGTTGGCCAGGGGCTTACGAGCAGTACTTC. The chain has TRBV5-6 and TRBJ2-7; tentative D call: TRBD1 (6 bases). This CDR3 comprises 14 residues. V was cut by 4 bases and J by 4 bases, with 15 bases left in between. Per germline, CDR1 SGHDT and CDR2 YYEEEE.

This clone came up once. The chain employs TRBV5-1 and TRBJ1-1; D is unresolved. Germline values: CDR1 SGHRS, CDR2 YFSETQ. The CDR3 totals 13 residues. V was trimmed by 3 bases and J by 7 bases, leaving 13 bases between them. CDR3 residues: CASSYAGEGEAFF. The CDR3 DNA follows: TGCGCCAGCAGCTACGCCGGGGAAGGTGAAGCTTTCTTT.

This rearrangement joins TRBV9 to TRBJ2-2; D is uncertain. Trimming took 0 bases from V and 6 from J, leaving 3 bases between them. The CDR3 is 12 residues long. Germline CDR1 reads SGDLS; CDR2 reads YYNGEE. CDR3 DNA: TGTGCCAGCAGCGTAGAGCCCGGGGAGCTGTTTTTT. Its translation: CASSVEPGELFF.

The V and J genes are TRBV5-1 and TRBJ2-7; 7 positions match TRBD1. The CDR3 runs to 16 residues. Germline CDR1 and CDR2: SGHRS and YFSETQ. The V gene end was trimmed by 0 bases and the J gene end by 2 bases; junction bases not matched to a gene: 8. The CDR3 loop reads CASSLGGTALPYEQYF. Here the CDR3 DNA reads TGCGCCAGCAGCTTGGGGGGGACAGCCCTTCCCTACGAGCAGTACTTC.